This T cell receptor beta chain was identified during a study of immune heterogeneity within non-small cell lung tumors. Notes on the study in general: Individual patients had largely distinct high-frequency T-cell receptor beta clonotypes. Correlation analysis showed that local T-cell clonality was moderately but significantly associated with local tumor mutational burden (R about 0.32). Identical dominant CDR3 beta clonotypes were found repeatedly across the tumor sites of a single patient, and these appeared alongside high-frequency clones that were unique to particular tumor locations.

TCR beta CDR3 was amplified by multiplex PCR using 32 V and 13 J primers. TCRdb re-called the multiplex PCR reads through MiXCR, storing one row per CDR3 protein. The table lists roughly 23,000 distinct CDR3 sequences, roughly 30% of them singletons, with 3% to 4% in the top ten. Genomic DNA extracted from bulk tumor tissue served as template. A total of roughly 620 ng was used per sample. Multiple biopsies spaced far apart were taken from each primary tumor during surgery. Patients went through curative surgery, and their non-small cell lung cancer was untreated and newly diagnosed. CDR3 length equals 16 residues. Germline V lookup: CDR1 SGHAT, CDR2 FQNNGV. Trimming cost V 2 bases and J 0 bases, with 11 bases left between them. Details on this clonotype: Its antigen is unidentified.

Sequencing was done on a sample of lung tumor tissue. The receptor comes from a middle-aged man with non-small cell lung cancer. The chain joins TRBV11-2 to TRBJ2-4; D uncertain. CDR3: CASSLPPRLAKNIQYF. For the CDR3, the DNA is TGTGCCAGCAGCTTACCACCCAGACTAGCCAAAAACATTCAGTACTTC.